Detailed here is one TCR beta chain. The antigen is not known. V was clipped by 3 bases and J by 9 bases; unmatched bases: 7. Germline CDR1 is SGHTS and CDR2 is YDEGEE. The CDR3 extends over 13 amino acids. The source of the sample is a study of cytomegalovirus exposure and HLA in healthy donors. Whole-study context: Inside one of the first data releases sat about 85 million unique TCRs taken from HLA-typed donors. Overall study findings and caveats: With high specificity and sensitivity, the classifier reportedly diagnosed cytomegalovirus status. Across donors, most TCRs were seen rarely, yet some public ones were widespread.

The primer mix had 60 Vbeta and 13 Jbeta primers. Profiling relied on immunoSEQ multiplex PCR, and the TCRdb table lists in-frame clones only, not all of them. In the table there are approximately 200,000 clones, 79% of which are singletons. The chain is built from TRBV5-8 and TRBJ2-3; TRBD2 aligns across 7 bases. The TCR was taken from a woman younger than 45 in good health and CMV-seropositive. Sequenced sample: PBMCs. CDR3 loop: CASSYPTSQTQYF. CDR3 sequence (DNA): TGTGCCAGCAGCTACCCGACTAGCCAGACGCAGTATTTT.